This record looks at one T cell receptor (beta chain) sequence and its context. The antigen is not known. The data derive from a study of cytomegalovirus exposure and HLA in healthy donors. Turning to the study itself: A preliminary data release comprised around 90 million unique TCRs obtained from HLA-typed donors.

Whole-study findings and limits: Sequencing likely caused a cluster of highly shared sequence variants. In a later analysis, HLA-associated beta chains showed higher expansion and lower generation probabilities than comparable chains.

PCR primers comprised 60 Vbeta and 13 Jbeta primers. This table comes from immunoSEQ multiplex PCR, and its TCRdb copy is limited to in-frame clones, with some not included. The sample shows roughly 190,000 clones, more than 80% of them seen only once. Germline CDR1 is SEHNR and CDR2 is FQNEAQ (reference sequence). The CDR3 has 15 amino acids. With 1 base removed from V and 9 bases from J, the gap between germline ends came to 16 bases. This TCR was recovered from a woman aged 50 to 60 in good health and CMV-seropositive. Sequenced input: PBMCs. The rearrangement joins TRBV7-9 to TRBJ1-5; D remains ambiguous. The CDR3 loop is CASSLGSAPEGPQHF. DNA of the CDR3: TGTGCCAGCAGCTTAGGATCCGCGCCGGAGGGGCCCCAGCATTTT. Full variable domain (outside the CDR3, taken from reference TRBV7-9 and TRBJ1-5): DTGVSQNPRHKITKRGQNVTFRCDPISEHNRLYWYRQTLGQGPEFLTYFQNEAQLEKSRLLSDRFSAERPKGSFSTLEIQRTEQGDSAMYLCASSLGSAPEGPQHFGDGTRLSIL.